These 21 T cell receptor beta chains were sequenced from one sample in a study of OX40 agonist ivuxolimab in advanced cancers. Assay: immunoSEQ multiplex PCR; the TCRdb copy retains only in-frame clones and omits some. The data contain under 80,000 clones, about 89% of them singletons. This material consisted of CD4+ or CD8+ T cells sorted from blood, taken in a trial of the OX40 agonist ivuxolimab. These receptor sequences come from an adult with an advanced solid tumor such as melanoma, head and neck, liver or kidney cancer.

The rearrangement links TRBV6-5 to TRBJ1-2, with 8 bases lining up with TRBD1. V lost 6 bases, J lost 1 base, and 7 bases stayed unmatched. This CDR3 is 15 amino acids long. The germline V gene encodes CDR1 MNHEY and CDR2 SVGAGI. CDR3 DNA sequence: TGTGCCAGCAGGGACCGGGACAGGCTTAACTATGGCTACACCTTC. Translated, it gives CASRDRDRLNYGYTF.

The V and J genes are TRBV7-6 and TRBJ2-6; maybe TRBD1 (5 bases). The V and J ends lost 1 base and 0 bases respectively, with 10 bases between them. CDR3 size: 17 residues. Germline V CDR1 and CDR2: SGHVS, FNYEAQ. CDR3 protein: CASSLEQANSGANVLTF. CDR3 coding DNA: TGTGCCAGCAGCTTAGAACAGGCAAACTCTGGGGCCAACGTCCTGACTTTC.

The chain combines TRBV18 with TRBJ2-1, with 7 bases identical to TRBD2. J gave up 0 bases and V 6 bases, and 11 bases lay outside the gene matches. Germline-derived CDR1 and CDR2 are KGHSH and LQKENI. This CDR3 is built from 17 residues. CDR3: CASSTAIAGSSYNEQFF. For the CDR3, the DNA is TGTGCCAGCTCTACTGCTATAGCGGGCAGCTCCTACAATGAGCAGTTCTTC.

The chain uses TRBV5-1 and TRBJ2-2; 7 bases fit TRBD1. The CDR3 covers 15 residues. V shed 8 bases and J 4 bases; nucleotides not matched to a gene: 11. In germline, CDR1 is SGHRS, CDR2 YFSETQ. The CDR3 coding sequence is TGCGCCAGGAACCCCTCGGACAGGTCCACCGGGGAGCTGTTTTTT. It encodes CARNPSDRSTGELFF.

This clone was detected once. The chain combines TRBV5-1 with TRBJ1-2, with unresolved D. The CDR3 runs to 13 residues. Trimming stripped 0 bases from V and 2 bases from J, with 5 bases between. Per the germline V gene, CDR1 is SGHRS and CDR2 is YFSETQ. The CDR3 DNA follows: TGCGCCAGCAGCTTGGGGGGAAACTATGGCTACACCTTC. This gives the protein CASSLGGNYGYTF.

J is TRBJ2-7 and V is TRBV4-1; no definite D call. Trimming cost V 3 bases and J 7 bases, with 10 bases left between them. CDR1 and CDR2 from the germline V gene are MGHRA and YSYEKL. The CDR3 covers 12 residues. The chain's CDR3 is CASSHPGREQYF. DNA of the CDR3: TGCGCCAGCAGCCACCCCGGACGAGAGCAGTACTTC.

V usage is TRBV18 and J usage is TRBJ1-2; no clear D gene. Trimming stripped 0 bases from V and 6 bases from J, with 14 bases between. From germline, CDR1 is KGHSH and CDR2 LQKENI. The CDR3 extends over 15 amino acids. CDR3 loop: CASSPPSPRHDGYTF. CDR3 coding DNA: TGTGCCAGCTCACCACCTAGCCCACGGCATGATGGCTACACCTTC.

There are a few counts of this clone. The genes are TRBV20-1 and TRBJ1-1; the D is unclear. Trimming shortened V by 0 bases and J by 2 bases, and 1 base separated the two germline ends. Germline V gene lookup returns CDR1 DFQATT and CDR2 SNEGSKA (reference sequence). The CDR3 contains 11 residues. The CDR3 is CSARENTEAFF. The CDR3 bases are TGCAGTGCTAGAGAAAACACTGAAGCTTTCTTT.

This clone was recorded a few times. The chain carries TRBV6-5 and TRBJ1-6; no reliable D call. This CDR3 has 13 amino acids. The V and J ends lost 4 bases and 0 bases respectively, with 1 base between them. Germline V CDR1 and CDR2: MNHEY, SVGAGI. This CDR3 reads CASSFSYNSPLHF. The CDR3 DNA reads as TGTGCCAGCAGTTTCTCCTATAATTCACCCCTCCACTTT.

This chain links TRBV19 with TRBJ1-4; D remains unclear. This CDR3 has 16 residues. Germline values: CDR1 LNHDA, CDR2 SQIVND (reference sequence). V was trimmed by 7 bases and J by 2 bases, leaving 17 bases between them. The DNA for the CDR3 is TGTGCCAGTACTTCTCTAGGGAGCTCGACTAATGAAAAACTGTTTTTT. Translation: CASTSLGSSTNEKLFF.

In this sample, this clone turned up a few times. The chain is built from TRBV10-3 and TRBJ2-1; TRBD1 matches at 10 bases. The CDR3 is 15 residues long. The germline gives CDR1 ENHRY, CDR2 SYGVKD. V lost 9 bases to trimming and J lost 2 bases; unmatched junction nucleotides: 7. CDR3 protein: CAMGRDRGTYNEQFF. The CDR3 DNA sequence: TGTGCCATGGGCCGGGACAGGGGAACCTACAATGAGCAGTTCTTC.

The V and J genes are TRBV6-1 and TRBJ2-2; D possibly matches TRBD1 or TRBD2 (5 bases each). Trimming stripped 3 bases from V and 5 bases from J, with 19 bases between. The CDR3 is 17 residues long. The germline V gene has CDR1 MNHNS and CDR2 SASEGT. CDR3 sequence (DNA): TGTGCCAGCAGTGAGGTTCGAGGGACGGTCCGTACCGGGGAGCTGTTTTTT. This translates into CASSEVRGTVRTGELFF.

CDR3 in DNA: TGTGCCAGCAGCACATATTTGGACAATGAGCAGTTCTTC. It yields the protein CASSTYLDNEQFF. This rearrangement joins TRBV11-2 to TRBJ2-1; D unresolved. The germline gives CDR1 SGHAT, CDR2 FQNNGV. The CDR3 length is 13 residues. V lost 5 bases to trimming and J lost 5 bases, with 10 bases between them.

The chain is built from TRBV28 and TRBJ2-2; D possibly corresponds to TRBD2 (6 bases). The CDR3 runs 16 residues. The germline gives CDR1 MDHEN, CDR2 SYDVKM. With 5 bases removed from V and 7 bases from J, the gap between germline ends came to 20 bases. CDR3 sequence (DNA): TGTGCCAGCAGTCCCAGGAGGGGCGGATTACTCGGGGAGCTGTTTTTT. Translated: CASSPRRGGLLGELFF.

In nucleotides, the CDR3 is TGTGCCACCAGCAGAGATTTCGAGGGGTACTATGGCTACACCTTC. Protein product: CATSRDFEGYYGYTF. V and J are TRBV15 and TRBJ1-2, with TRBD1 as a possible D gene (5 bases). The germline gives CDR1 LNHNV, CDR2 YYDKDF (reference sequence). V shed 0 bases and J shed 3 bases, with 11 bases lying between them. The CDR3 loop spans 15 amino acids. Based on the CDR3 plus reference TRBV15 and TRBJ1-2, the full variable domain is DAMVIQNPRYQVTQFGKPVTLSCSQTLNHNVMYWYQQKSSQAPKLLFHYYDKDFNNEADTPDNFQSRRPNTSFCFLDIRSPGLGDTAMYLCATSRDFEGYYGYTFGSGTRLTVV.

The rearrangement links TRBV28 to TRBJ2-1, with D tentatively TRBD1 or TRBD2 (5 bases each). V was trimmed by 7 bases and J by 7 bases, leaving 20 bases between them. This CDR3 region has 15 residues. In germline, CDR1 is MDHEN, CDR2 SYDVKM. The CDR3 DNA reads TGTGCCAGCACTTCCCGGGTGGGGCCGGGGAATGAGCAGTTCTTC. It encodes CASTSRVGPGNEQFF.

Only one count was recorded for this clone. The V gene is TRBV5-1, the J gene TRBJ2-2, with TRBD2 matching 8 bases. The ends lost 3 bases at V and 6 bases at J; junction bases unmatched: 10. The CDR3 extends over 16 amino acids. The germline gives CDR1 SGHRS, CDR2 YFSETQ. CDR3 amino acids: CASSYGGSGKAGELFF. As DNA, the CDR3 is TGCGCCAGCAGCTACGGGGGTAGCGGGAAAGCCGGGGAGCTGTTTTTT.

V is TRBV20-1 and J is TRBJ2-7; D is possibly TRBD1 or TRBD2 (5 bases each). The CDR3 is made up of 11 amino acids. The V end was cut by 6 bases, the J end by 4 bases, with 10 bases between. Germline V gives CDR1 DFQATT, CDR2 SNEGSKA (reference sequence). The CDR3 DNA reads TGCAGTGCCGGGAAGGGGTACGAGCAGTACTTC. Translation: CSAGKGYEQYF.

This chain links TRBV28 with TRBJ2-1, with TRBD1 as a possible D gene (6 bases). The V end lost 6 bases, the J end lost 6 bases, and 21 bases lay between the germline ends. The CDR3 totals 16 residues. CDR1 is MDHEN and CDR2 is SYDVKM in the germline V gene. This CDR3 reads CASSKQRDILGNEQFF. In DNA, the CDR3 is TGTGCCAGCAGCAAGCAACGGGACATACTCGGCAATGAGCAGTTCTTC.

This clone was observed a single time. The chain carries TRBV11-1 and TRBJ2-3, with D tentatively TRBD2 (6 bases). The CDR3 is 15 amino acids. Germline-derived CDR1 and CDR2 are SGHAT and FQDESV (reference sequence). Trimming shortened V by 3 bases and J by 2 bases, and 12 bases separated the two germline ends. The CDR3 loop is CASSFGGEVTDTQYF. The CDR3 DNA reads as TGTGCCAGCAGCTTCGGTGGGGAGGTCACAGATACGCAGTATTTT. Complete variable domain (other parts from reference TRBV11-1 and TRBJ2-3): EAEVAQSPRYKITEKSQAVAFWCDPISGHATLYWYRQILGQGPELLVQFQDESVVDDSQLPKDRFSAERLKGVDSTLKIQPAELGDSAMYLCASSFGGEVTDTQYFGPGTRLTVL.

The chain employs TRBV5-1 and TRBJ2-2; 8 bases line up with TRBD1. This CDR3 is 15 amino acids long. Germline trimming cut 5 bases from V and 4 bases from J; bases unmatched to any gene: 7. Germline assignment: CDR1 SGHRS and CDR2 YFSETQ. This chain's CDR3 is CASSIWTGPTGELFF. CDR3 nucleotides: TGCGCCAGCAGTATTTGGACAGGGCCCACCGGGGAGCTGTTTTTT.